The 13 T cell receptor beta chains in this list originate from one sample, sequenced in a study of blood T cell repertoires in COVID-19. The data were produced by immunoSEQ multiplex PCR, yet TCRdb's version contains in-frame clones alone and is incomplete. The sample holds about 130,000 clones, roughly 79% seen once. The specimen was peripheral blood. The source of these receptors is a human donor in a cohort sampled during active COVID-19.

The rearrangement links TRBV7-9 to TRBJ1-6, with 7 bases identical to TRBD1. The J segment lost 7 bases and the V segment lost 5 bases, leaving 8 bases of the junction unmatched. Germline V gene sequence: CDR1 SEHNR, CDR2 FQNEAQ (reference sequence). The CDR3 has 15 residues. CDR3 in DNA: TGTGCCAGCAGCCCACAGGGGCTTAAGAATTCACCCCTCCACTTT. It specifies CASSPQGLKNSPLHF. The full variable domain, rest sourced from reference TRBV7-9 and TRBJ1-6, is DTGVSQNPRHKITKRGQNVTFRCDPISEHNRLYWYRQTLGQGPEFLTYFQNEAQLEKSRLLSDRFSAERPKGSFSTLEIQRTEQGDSAMYLCASSPQGLKNSPLHFGNGTRLTVT.

J is TRBJ1-5 and V is TRBV19, with 9 positions matching TRBD1. V dropped 4 bases and J dropped 5; count of bases not matched to a gene: 6. The CDR3 is 15 residues long. CDR1 LNHDA and CDR2 SQIVND come from the germline V gene (reference sequence). The CDR3 nucleotides are TGTGCCAGTAGTAACACAGGGGGCGCTCATCAGCCCCAGCATTTT. Amino acids: CASSNTGGAHQPQHF. The variable domain in full, completed from reference TRBV19 and TRBJ1-5, reads DGGITQSPKYLFRKEGQNVTLSCEQNLNHDAMYWYRQDPGQGLRLIYYSQIVNDFQKGDIAEGYSVSREKKESFPLTVTSAQKNPTAFYLCASSNTGGAHQPQHFGDGTRLSIL.

This chain connects TRBV30 to TRBJ2-4, with a possible D match to TRBD1 (6 bases). CDR1 is GTSNPN, CDR2 SVGIG, per germline (reference sequence). The germline V and J ends were trimmed by 3 bases and 1 base, with 16 bases remaining between them. The CDR3 consists of 16 residues. CDR3 sequence reads: CAWSAMGAEAKNIQYF. The CDR3 nucleotides are TGTGCCTGGAGCGCTATGGGGGCCGAGGCCAAAAACATTCAGTACTTC.

About this clone: This same CDR3 is encoded by further DNA sequences in the sample. V is TRBV5-4 and J is TRBJ2-7, with a weak D call TRBD2 (5 bases). Germline V CDR1 and CDR2: SGHNT, YYREEE (reference sequence). The CDR3 spans 12 residues. V shed 0 bases and J shed 5 bases, with 6 bases lying between them. The CDR3, as DNA: TGTGCCAGCAGCTTGGCCGGGGACGAGCAGTACTTC. It translates to CASSLAGDEQYF.

V is TRBV18 and J is TRBJ2-5; TRBD1 aligns across 7 bases. Trimming took 0 bases from V and 5 from J; bases not matched to a gene: 0. Germline V gene lookup returns CDR1 KGHSH and CDR2 LQKENI. The CDR3 is 13 residues long. In DNA, the CDR3 is TGTGCCAGCTCACCACCGACAGGGGAGACCCAGTACTTC. This encodes CASSPPTGETQYF.

This chain links TRBV23-1 with TRBJ2-7; D is unclear. TRBV23-1 is an ORF for which the function is uncertain. The CDR3 consists of 14 residues. Trimming took 0 bases from V and 3 from J, leaving 9 bases between them. CDR3 in DNA: TGCGCCAGCAGTCAATCGGAACAGTGCTACGAGCAGTACTTC. Amino acid sequence: CASSQSEQCYEQYF.

Written as DNA, the CDR3 is TGTGCCAGCAGCCCCCATGCTAACTATGGCTACACCTTC. Translation: CASSPHANYGYTF. The rearrangement links TRBV6-4 to TRBJ1-2; D remains unclear. The V gene's germline CDR1 is MRHNA and CDR2 SNTAGT. Deletions cut 6 bases from V and 0 bases from J, with 8 bases between. This CDR3 has 13 residues.

Regarding this clone: A far larger clone is off by one base, so a read error is likely. Other DNA sequences of this sample code for an identical CDR3. J is TRBJ2-2 and V is TRBV3-1 (or the pseudogene TRBV3-2), with D perhaps matching TRBD2 (7 bases). This CDR3 is built from 16 residues. Germline V gene data show CDR1 as LGHDT and CDR2 as YNNKEL (reference sequence). The CDR3 protein is CARSHGGGGSTGELFF. In DNA form, the CDR3 reads TGCGCCCGCAGCCACGGGGGCGGGGGAAGTACCGGGGAGCTGTTTTTT.

J is TRBJ1-1 and V is TRBV7-9, with D unclear. The CDR3 is 15 amino acids. CDR1 and CDR2 (germline): SEHNR, FQNEAQ (reference sequence). The V and J ends lost 5 bases and 1 base respectively, with 14 bases between them. In nucleotides, the CDR3 is TGTGCCAGCAGCGGGGAGGAGGGAACGAACACTGAAGCTTTCTTT. This codes for CASSGEEGTNTEAFF.

The gene calls are TRBV12-3 or TRBV12-4 and TRBJ2-5, with D hard to call. V lost 9 bases to trimming and J lost 4 bases, with 12 bases between them. The CDR3 is 12 residues long. In nucleotides, the CDR3 is TGTGCCAGTCGAGGAACTTCAGAGACCCAGTACTTC. Translating it yields CASRGTSETQYF.

V usage is TRBV27 and J usage is TRBJ1-2, with 8 bases lining up with TRBD1. CDR3 size: 16 residues. V lost 0 bases to trimming and J lost 5 bases; unmatched junction nucleotides: 8. Germline loops: CDR1 MNHEY, CDR2 SMNVEV (reference sequence). This CDR3 reads CASSLSATGGGYGYTF. CDR3 DNA sequence: TGTGCCAGCAGTTTATCCGCTACAGGGGGGGGATATGGCTACACCTTC.

The V gene is TRBV7-9, the J gene TRBJ1-1, with TRBD1 identical over 7 bases. CDR3 length: 15 residues. J lost 0 bases, V lost 5 bases, and 6 bases had no gene match. Germline CDR1 is SEHNR and CDR2 is FQNEAQ (reference sequence). In DNA, the CDR3 is TGTGCCAGCAGCCTCAGACAGGGCATGAACACTGAAGCTTTCTTT. Translated, it gives CASSLRQGMNTEAFF.

This chain joins TRBV3-1 (or the pseudogene TRBV3-2) and TRBJ2-5, with 12 bases aligning to TRBD2. J lost 3 bases, V lost 2 bases, and 4 bases had no gene match. This CDR3 contains 16 residues. CDR1 is LGHDT, CDR2 YNNKEL, per germline (reference sequence). The CDR3 sequence: CASSQNLAGGKETQYF. For the CDR3, the DNA is TGTGCCAGCAGCCAAAATCTAGCGGGGGGGAAAGAGACCCAGTACTTC.